A selection of T cell receptor beta chains follows, all from one sample in a study of radiotherapy plus CTLA-4 blockade in lung cancer. The assay was immunoSEQ multiplex PCR, and TCRdb's table has in-frame clones only and misses some. This sample has tens of thousands of clones; around 84% occur once, and the top ten carry around 1%. Sequenced material: peripheral blood, taken from a patient treated with radiotherapy plus ipilimumab. These receptors all come from a human donor with non-small cell lung cancer who had stable disease on radiotherapy plus ipilimumab. Both conserved end residues are part of each CDR3. Only some rows state a clone size, as once, few, many or a class for expanded clones.

J: TRBJ1-1
length: 13
size: -
V: TRBV5-6
CDR3: CASRQGQNTEAFF

J: TRBJ1-6
length: 15
size: -
V: TRBV18
CDR3: CASSPVNDANSPLHF

J: TRBJ1-1
length: 18
size: -
V: TRBV12-5
CDR3: CASGLVIGGQRMNTEAFF

J: TRBJ1-6
length: 15
size: few
V: TRBV18
CDR3: CASSPLDRVDSPLHF

J: TRBJ1-5
length: 19
size: -
V: TRBV28
CDR3: CASSYDRDRGLLGDQPQHF

J: TRBJ2-5
length: 14
size: once
V: TRBV19
CDR3: CASSIQGAGETQYF

J: TRBJ2-3
length: 15
size: -
V: TRBV5-1
CDR3: CASSSGGQGEDTQYF

J: TRBJ2-3
length: 16
size: -
V: TRBV9
CDR3: CASSVAGIPSTDTQYF

J: TRBJ2-3
length: 14
size: -
V: TRBV5-1
CDR3: CASSLEYSTDTQYF

J: TRBJ1-6
length: 12
size: -
V: TRBV6-1
CDR3: CASSRVDSPLHF

J: TRBJ2-7
length: 12
size: few
V: TRBV7-2
CDR3: CASSPLSVEQYF